This TCR beta chain emerged from a study of shared clonotypes between healthy human individuals. Profiling relied on immunoSEQ multiplex PCR, and the TCRdb table lists in-frame clones only, not all of them. This sample has roughly 2.1 million clones, with about 92% found just once. In the naive CD8 group, cells lacked CD45RO and were positively selected for CCR7, so terminally differentiated effector memory CD45RA+ cells were left out. V gave up 4 bases and J gave up 8 bases, with 13 bases separating them. This CDR3 spans 13 amino acids. Germline CDR1 is SGHRS and CDR2 is YFSETQ. Source material: naive CD8+ T cells from PBMCs. The chain couples TRBV5-1 to TRBJ2-4; the D gene could be TRBD1 or TRBD2 (5 bases each). This clonotype was obtained from a man younger than 35 in good health. Some clones in this sample may be carry-over from other donors' samples. CDR3 protein: CASSGTVGYIQYF. The CDR3, as DNA: TGCGCCAGCAGCGGGACGGTGGGGTACATTCAGTACTTC.